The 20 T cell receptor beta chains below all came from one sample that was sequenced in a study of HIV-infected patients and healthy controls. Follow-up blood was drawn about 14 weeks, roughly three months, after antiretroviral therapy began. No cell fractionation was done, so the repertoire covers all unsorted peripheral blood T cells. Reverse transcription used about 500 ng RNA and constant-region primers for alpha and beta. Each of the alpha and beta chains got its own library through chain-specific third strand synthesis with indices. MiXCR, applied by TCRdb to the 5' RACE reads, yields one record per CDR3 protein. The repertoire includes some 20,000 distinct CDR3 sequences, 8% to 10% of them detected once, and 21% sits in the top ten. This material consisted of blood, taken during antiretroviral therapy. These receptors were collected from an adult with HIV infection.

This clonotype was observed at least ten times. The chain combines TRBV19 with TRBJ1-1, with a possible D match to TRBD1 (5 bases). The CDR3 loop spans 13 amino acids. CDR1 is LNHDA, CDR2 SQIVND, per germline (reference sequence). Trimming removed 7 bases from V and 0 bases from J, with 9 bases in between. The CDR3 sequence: CASTLGLNTEAFF. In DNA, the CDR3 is TGTGCCAGTACCCTGGGACTGAACACTGAAGCTTTCTTT.

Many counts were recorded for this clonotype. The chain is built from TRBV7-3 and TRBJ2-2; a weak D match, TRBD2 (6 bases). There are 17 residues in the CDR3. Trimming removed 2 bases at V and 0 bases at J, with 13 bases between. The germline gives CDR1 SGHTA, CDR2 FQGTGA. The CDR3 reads CASSLPGAGPNTGELFF. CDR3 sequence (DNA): TGTGCCAGCAGCTTACCTGGCGCGGGGCCGAACACCGGGGAGCTGTTTTTT. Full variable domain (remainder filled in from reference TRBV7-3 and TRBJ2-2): GAGVSQTPSNKVTEKGKYVELRCDPISGHTALYWYRQSLGQGPEFLIYFQGTGAADDSGLPNDRFFAVRPEGSVSTLKIQRTERGDSAVYLCASSLPGAGPNTGELFFGEGSRLTVL.

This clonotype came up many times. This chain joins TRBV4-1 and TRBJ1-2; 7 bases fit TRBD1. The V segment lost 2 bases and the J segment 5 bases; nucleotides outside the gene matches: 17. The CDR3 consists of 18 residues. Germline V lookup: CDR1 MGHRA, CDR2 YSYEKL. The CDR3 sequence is CASSQRLYDRVEWYGYTF. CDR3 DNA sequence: TGCGCCAGCAGCCAACGTTTGTACGACAGGGTTGAGTGGTATGGCTACACCTTC.

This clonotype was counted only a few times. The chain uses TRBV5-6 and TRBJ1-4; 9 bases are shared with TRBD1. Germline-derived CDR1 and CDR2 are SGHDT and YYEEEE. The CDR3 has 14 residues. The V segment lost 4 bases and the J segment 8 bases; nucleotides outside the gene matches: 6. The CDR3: CASSRTGAAEKLFF. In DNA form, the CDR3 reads TGTGCCAGCAGCCGGACAGGGGCTGCGGAAAAACTGTTTTTT. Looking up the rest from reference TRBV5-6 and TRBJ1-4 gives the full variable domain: DAGVTQSPTHLIKTRGQQVTLRCSPKSGHDTVSWYQQALGQGPQFIFQYYEEEERQRGNFPDRFSGHQFPNYSSELNVNALLLGDSALYLCASSRTGAAEKLFFGSGTQLSVL.

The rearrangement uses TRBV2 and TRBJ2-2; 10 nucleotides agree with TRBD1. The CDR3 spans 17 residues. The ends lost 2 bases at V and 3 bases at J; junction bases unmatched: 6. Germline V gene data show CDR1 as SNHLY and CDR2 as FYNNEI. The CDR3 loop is CASSETATGGYTGELFF. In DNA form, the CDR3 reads TGTGCCAGCAGTGAAACTGCGACAGGGGGCTACACCGGGGAGCTGTTTTTT.

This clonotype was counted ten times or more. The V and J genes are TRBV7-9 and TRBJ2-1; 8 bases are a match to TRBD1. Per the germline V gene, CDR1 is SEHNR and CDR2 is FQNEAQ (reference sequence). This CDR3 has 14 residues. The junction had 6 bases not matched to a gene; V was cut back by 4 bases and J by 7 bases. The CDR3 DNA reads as TGTGCCAGCAGCTCGCGGACAGGGTGGAATGAGCAGTTCTTC. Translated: CASSSRTGWNEQFF.

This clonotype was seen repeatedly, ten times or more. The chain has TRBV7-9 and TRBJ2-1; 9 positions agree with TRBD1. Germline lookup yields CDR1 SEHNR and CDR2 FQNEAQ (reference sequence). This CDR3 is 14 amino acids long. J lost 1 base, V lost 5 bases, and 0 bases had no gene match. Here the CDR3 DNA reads TGTGCCAGCAGCGGACAGGGGTCCTACAATGAGCAGTTCTTC. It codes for CASSGQGSYNEQFF.

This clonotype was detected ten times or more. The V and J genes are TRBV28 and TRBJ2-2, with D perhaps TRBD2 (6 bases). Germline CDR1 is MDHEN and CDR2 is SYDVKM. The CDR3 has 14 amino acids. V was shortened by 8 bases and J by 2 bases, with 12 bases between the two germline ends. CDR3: CASSLGGNTGELFF. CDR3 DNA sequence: TGTGCCAGCTCCCTCGGGGGTAACACCGGGGAGCTGTTTTTT.

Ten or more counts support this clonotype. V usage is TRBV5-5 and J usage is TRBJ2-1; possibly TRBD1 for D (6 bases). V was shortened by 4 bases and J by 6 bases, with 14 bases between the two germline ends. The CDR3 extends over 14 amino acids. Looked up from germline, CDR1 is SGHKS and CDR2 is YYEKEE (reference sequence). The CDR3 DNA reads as TGTGCCAGCAGCGGACCCGACAGGATCAATGAGCAGTTCTTC. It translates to CASSGPDRINEQFF.

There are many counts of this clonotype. For the CDR3, the DNA is TGTGCCAGCAGATACGGGACTTTTACCTACGAGCAGTACTTC. Its translation is CASRYGTFTYEQYF. J is TRBJ2-7 and V is TRBV27; D may be TRBD2 (6 bases). This CDR3 comprises 14 residues. V was pared by 6 bases and J by 2 bases, with 14 bases between. The V gene's germline CDR1 is MNHEY and CDR2 SMNVEV (reference sequence).

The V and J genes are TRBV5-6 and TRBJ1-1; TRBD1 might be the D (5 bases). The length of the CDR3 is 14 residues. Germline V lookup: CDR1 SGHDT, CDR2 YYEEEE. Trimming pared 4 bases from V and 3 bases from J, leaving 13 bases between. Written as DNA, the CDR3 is TGTGCCAGCAGCCTCCCTGACAGATACACTGAAGCTTTCTTT. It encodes CASSLPDRYTEAFF.

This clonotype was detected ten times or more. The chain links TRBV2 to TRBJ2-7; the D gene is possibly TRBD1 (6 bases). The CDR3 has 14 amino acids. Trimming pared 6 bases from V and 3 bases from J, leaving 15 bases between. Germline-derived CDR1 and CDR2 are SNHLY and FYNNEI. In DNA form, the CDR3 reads TGTGCCAGCAGGAGACAGGCCCTCATCTACGAGCAGTACTTC. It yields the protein CASRRQALIYEQYF.

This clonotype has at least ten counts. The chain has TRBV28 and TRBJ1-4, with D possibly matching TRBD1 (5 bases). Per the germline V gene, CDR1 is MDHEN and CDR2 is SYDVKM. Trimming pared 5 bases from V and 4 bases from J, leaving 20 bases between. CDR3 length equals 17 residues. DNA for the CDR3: TGTGCCAGCAGTCCAACTGTATCAGGGAATTATAATGAAAAACTGTTTTTT. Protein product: CASSPTVSGNYNEKLFF.

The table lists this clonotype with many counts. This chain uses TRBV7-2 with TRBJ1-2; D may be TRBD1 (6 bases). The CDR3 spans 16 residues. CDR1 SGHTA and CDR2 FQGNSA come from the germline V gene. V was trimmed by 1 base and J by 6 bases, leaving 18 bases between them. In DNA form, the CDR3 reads TGTGCCAGCAGCTTAGGTCCGGGGGCGCGTTTTAATGGCTACACCTTC. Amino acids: CASSLGPGARFNGYTF.

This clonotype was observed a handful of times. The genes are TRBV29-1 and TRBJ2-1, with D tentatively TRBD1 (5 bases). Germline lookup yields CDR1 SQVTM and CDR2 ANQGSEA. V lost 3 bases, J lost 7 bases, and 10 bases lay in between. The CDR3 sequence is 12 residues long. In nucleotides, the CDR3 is TGCAGCGTTGACAGGGCCGTGAATGAGCAGTTCTTC. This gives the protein CSVDRAVNEQFF.

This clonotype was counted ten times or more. CDR3 region: CASSATSRQMLYGYTF. The CDR3 coding sequence is TGTGCCAGCAGCGCCACATCACGACAGATGCTCTATGGCTACACCTTC. The rearrangement joins TRBV9 to TRBJ1-2, with a weak D call TRBD1 (5 bases). Germline V CDR1 and CDR2: SGDLS, YYNGEE. Deletions cut 3 bases from V and 4 bases from J, with 19 bases between. The CDR3 consists of 16 residues. The variable domain in full, with the rest retrieved from reference TRBV9 and TRBJ1-2, is DSGVTQTPKHLITATGQRVTLRCSPRSGDLSVYWYQQSLDQGLQFLIQYYNGEERAKGNILERFSAQQFPDLHSELNLSSLELGDSALYFCASSATSRQMLYGYTFGSGTRLTVV.

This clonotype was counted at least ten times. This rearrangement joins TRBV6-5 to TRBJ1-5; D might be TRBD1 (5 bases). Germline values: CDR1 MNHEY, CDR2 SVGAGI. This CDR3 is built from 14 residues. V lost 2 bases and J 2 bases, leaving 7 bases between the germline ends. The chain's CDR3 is CASSYGAGNQPQHF. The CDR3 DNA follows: TGTGCCAGCAGTTACGGGGCGGGCAATCAGCCCCAGCATTTT.

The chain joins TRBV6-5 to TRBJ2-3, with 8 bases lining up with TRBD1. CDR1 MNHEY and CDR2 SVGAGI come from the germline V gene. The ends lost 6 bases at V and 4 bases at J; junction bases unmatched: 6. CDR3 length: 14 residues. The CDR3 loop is CASSLGQGPDTQYF. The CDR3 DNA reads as TGTGCCAGCAGCCTTGGACAGGGCCCAGATACGCAGTATTTT.

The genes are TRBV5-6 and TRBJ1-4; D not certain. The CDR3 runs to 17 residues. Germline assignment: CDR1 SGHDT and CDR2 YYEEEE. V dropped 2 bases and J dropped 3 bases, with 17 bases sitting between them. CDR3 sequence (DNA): TGTGCCAGCAGCTTTGGCACTCGAATAACGGCTAATGAAAAACTGTTTTTT. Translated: CASSFGTRITANEKLFF.

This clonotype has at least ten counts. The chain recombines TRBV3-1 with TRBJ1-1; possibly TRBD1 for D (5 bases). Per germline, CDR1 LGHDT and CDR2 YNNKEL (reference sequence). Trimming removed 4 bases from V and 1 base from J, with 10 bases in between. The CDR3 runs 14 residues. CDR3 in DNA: TGTGCCAGCAGCCTGCAGGGACCGAACACTGAAGCTTTCTTT. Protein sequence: CASSLQGPNTEAFF.